Following are 3 T cell receptor beta chains from one sample sequenced in a study of blood T cell repertoires in COVID-19. The protocol was immunoSEQ multiplex PCR, while the TCRdb copy is restricted to in-frame clones and leaves out a portion. This sample has 150,000 to 190,000 clones, with approximately 91% found just once. Material for sequencing was peripheral blood. The origin of the receptors is a woman aged 70-85 years with acute or convalescent COVID-19.

The CDR3 spells CASSLSGGGNYGYTF. The DNA of the CDR3 is TGTGCCAGCAGTTTATCGGGGGGCGGGAACTATGGCTACACCTTC. The chain couples TRBV28 to TRBJ1-2, with D maybe TRBD1 (6 bases). This CDR3 contains 15 residues. The germline V and J ends were trimmed by 1 base and 2 bases, with 11 bases remaining between them. Germline V gene data show CDR1 as MDHEN and CDR2 as SYDVKM.

The V and J genes are TRBV7-2 and TRBJ1-2, with 10 bases that match TRBD1. This CDR3 region has 15 residues. V trimming: 5 bases; J trimming: 8 bases; junction bases outside the gene matches: 11. CDR1 is SGHTA, CDR2 FQGNSA, per germline. CDR3 coding DNA: TGTGCCAGCAGCCCACAGCCGACAGGGGGCAACGGCTACACCTTC. Its protein product is CASSPQPTGGNGYTF.

A single count supports this clone. The chain carries TRBV24-1 and TRBJ1-6; perhaps TRBD1 as D (5 bases). The CDR3 is 14 amino acids. The V gene lost 3 bases and the J gene lost 8 bases, with 10 bases spanning the gap. In germline, CDR1 is KGHDR, CDR2 SFDVKD. CDR3 in amino acids: CATSDNSQDSPLHF. DNA for the CDR3: TGTGCCACCAGTGATAACTCACAGGATTCACCCCTCCACTTT.